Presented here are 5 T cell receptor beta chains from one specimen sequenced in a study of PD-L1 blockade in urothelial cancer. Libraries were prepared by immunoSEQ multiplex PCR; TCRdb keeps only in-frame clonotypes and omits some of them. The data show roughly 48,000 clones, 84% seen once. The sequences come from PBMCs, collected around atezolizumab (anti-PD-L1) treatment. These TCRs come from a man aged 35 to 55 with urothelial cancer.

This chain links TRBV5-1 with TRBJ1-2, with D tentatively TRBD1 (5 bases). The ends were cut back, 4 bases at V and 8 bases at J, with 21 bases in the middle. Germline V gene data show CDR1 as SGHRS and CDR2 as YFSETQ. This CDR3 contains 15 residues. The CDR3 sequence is CASSRLGGGRGGYTF. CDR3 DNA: TGCGCCAGCAGCCGTCTGGGCGGGGGACGGGGCGGCTACACCTTC.

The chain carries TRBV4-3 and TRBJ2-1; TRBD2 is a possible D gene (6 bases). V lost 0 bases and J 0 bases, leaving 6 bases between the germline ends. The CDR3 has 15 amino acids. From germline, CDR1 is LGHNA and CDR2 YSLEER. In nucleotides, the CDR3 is TGCGCCAGCAGCCAAGACGGGAGCTCCTACAATGAGCAGTTCTTC. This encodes CASSQDGSSYNEQFF.

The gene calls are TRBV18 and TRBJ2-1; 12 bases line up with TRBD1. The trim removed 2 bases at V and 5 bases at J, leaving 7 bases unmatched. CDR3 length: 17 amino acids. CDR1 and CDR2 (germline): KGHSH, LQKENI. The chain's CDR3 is CASSPTGQGARDNEQFF. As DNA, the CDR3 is TGTGCCAGCTCACCAACGGGACAGGGGGCGCGAGACAATGAGCAGTTCTTC.

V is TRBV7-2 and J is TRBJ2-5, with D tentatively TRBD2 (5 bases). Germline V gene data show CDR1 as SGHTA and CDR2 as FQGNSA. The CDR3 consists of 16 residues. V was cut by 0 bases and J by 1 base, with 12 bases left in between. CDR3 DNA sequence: TGTGCCAGCAGCTTAGCGACTACGGGCGGCCAAGAGACCCAGTACTTC. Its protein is CASSLATTGGQETQYF.

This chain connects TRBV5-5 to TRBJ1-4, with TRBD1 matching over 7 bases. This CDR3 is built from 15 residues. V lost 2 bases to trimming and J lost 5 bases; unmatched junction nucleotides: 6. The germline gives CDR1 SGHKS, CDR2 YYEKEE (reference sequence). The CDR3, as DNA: TGTGCCAGCAGCTTTCGCGGGACAGCGAATGAAAAACTGTTTTTT. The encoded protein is CASSFRGTANEKLFF.